This T cell receptor beta chain was retrieved from a study of CD8 T cells in ankylosing spondylitis. Study-wide results and caveats: About 8 highly homologous variants made up a TCR beta motif, and this motif appeared characteristic of ankylosing spondylitis blood. Matched ankylosing spondylitis synovial fluid reportedly showed significant enrichment of disease-linked clones. Reactive arthritis synovial fluid and blood were previously reported to contain some motif variants. A CD8+ phenotype characterized the disease-linked clones, which were relatively rare in peripheral blood.

CDR3 length equals 15 residues. The germline gives CDR1 SQVTM, CDR2 ANQGSEA. Deletions cut 3 bases from V and 3 bases from J, with 17 bases between. In making TCR beta libraries, quantitative 5'-RACE with molecular barcodes was used. MiXCR, applied by TCRdb to the 5' RACE reads, yields one record per CDR3 protein. The sample contains about 540,000 distinct CDR3 sequences, more than 9.5% of which appear only once. Comment on this clonotype: As yet, its antigen is unknown.

The TCR sequence derives from a male donor with ankylosing spondylitis. The J gene is TRBJ1-2, the V gene TRBV29-1; no firm D call. The specimen sequenced was blood, either unsorted or a sorted T cell fraction (not recorded which). The CDR3 spells CSVDPKEDSYYGYTF. The CDR3 nucleotides are TGCAGCGTTGACCCTAAGGAGGACTCGTACTATGGCTACACCTTC.